Included here is one TCR beta chain sequence, with context. What it binds is unknown. The germline V and J ends were trimmed by 4 bases and 4 bases, with 11 bases remaining between them. This CDR3 is 13 amino acids long. Per the germline V gene, CDR1 is MNHEY and CDR2 is SVGAGI. These data come from a study of beta chain features in type 1 diabetes. Study observations and caveats: Sequencing the cDNA could make cells with high TCR expression show up more than they should. Insertions at VDJ junctions were less frequent in type 1 diabetes patients. These patients also deleted more nucleotides at the same junctions. People with Type 1 diabetes carried modestly yet significantly shorter TCRB CDR3s in all four CD4+ subsets.

The study reverse transcribed the entire isolated RNA, so it sequenced expressed TCRB transcripts. Clones were read by immunoSEQ multiplex PCR, and TCRdb kept only the in-frame ones, dropping some. The table has more than 300,000 clones, over 9.5% seen once. The source of this sequence is a man younger than 35 in good health. This chain uses TRBV6-5 with TRBJ2-7; D unresolved. Sequencing was carried out using naive CD4+ T cells from blood. The CDR3 nucleotides read TGTGCCAGCAGTTCACCCGCCAGTTACGAGCAGTACTTC. It specifies CASSSPASYEQYF.